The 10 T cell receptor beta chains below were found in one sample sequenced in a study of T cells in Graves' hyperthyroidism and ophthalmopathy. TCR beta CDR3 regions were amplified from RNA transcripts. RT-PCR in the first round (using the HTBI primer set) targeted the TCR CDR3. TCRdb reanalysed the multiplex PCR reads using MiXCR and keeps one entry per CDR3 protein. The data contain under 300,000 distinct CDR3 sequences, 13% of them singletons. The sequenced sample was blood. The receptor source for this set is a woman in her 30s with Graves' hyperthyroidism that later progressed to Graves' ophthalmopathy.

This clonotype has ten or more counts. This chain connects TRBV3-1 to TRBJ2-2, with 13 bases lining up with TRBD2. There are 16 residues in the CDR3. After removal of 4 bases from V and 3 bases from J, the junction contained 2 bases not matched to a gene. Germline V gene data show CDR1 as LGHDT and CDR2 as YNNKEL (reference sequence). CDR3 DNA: TGTGCCAGCAGCCCACTAGCGGGAGGGCACACCGGGGAGCTGTTTTTT. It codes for CASSPLAGGHTGELFF.

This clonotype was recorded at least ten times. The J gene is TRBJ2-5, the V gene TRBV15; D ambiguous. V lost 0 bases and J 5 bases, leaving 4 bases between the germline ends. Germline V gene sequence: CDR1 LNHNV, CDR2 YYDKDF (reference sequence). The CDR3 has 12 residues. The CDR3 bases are TGTGCCACCAGCAGAGATTTGGAGACCCAGTACTTC. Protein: CATSRDLETQYF.

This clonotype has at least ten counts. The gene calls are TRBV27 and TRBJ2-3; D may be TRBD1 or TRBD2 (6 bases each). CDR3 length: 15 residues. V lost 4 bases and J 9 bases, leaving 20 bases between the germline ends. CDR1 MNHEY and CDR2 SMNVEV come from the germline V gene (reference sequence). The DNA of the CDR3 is TGTGCCAGCAGTTCCTACTACCACAGGGAGGACACGCAGTATTTT. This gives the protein CASSSYYHREDTQYF.

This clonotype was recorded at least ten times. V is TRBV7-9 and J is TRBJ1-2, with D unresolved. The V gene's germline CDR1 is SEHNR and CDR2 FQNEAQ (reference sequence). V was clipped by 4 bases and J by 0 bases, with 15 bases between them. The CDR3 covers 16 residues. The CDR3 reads CASSSSDRLANYGYTF. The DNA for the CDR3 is TGTGCCAGCAGCTCGTCGGACCGATTAGCTAACTATGGCTACACCTTC.

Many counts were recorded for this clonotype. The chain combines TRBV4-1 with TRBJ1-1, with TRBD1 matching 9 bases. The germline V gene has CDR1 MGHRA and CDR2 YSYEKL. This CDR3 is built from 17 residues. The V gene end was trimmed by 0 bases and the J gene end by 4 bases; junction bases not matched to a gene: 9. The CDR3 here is CASSQDIGTGYITEAFF. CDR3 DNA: TGCGCCAGCAGCCAAGATATAGGGACAGGGTATATCACTGAAGCTTTCTTT.

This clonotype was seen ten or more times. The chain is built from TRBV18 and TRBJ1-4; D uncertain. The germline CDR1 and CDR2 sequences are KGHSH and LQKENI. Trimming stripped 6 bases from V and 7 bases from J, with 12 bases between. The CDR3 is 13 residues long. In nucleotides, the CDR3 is TGTGCCAGCTCTTCCTACAGCGTTGAAAAACTGTTTTTT. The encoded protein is CASSSYSVEKLFF.

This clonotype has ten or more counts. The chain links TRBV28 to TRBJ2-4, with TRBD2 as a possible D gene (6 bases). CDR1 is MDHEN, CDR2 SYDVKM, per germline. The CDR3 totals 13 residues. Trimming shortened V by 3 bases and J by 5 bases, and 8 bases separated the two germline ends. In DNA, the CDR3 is TGTGCCAGCAGTTTGGGACTTCAAAACATTCAGTACTTC. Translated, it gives CASSLGLQNIQYF.

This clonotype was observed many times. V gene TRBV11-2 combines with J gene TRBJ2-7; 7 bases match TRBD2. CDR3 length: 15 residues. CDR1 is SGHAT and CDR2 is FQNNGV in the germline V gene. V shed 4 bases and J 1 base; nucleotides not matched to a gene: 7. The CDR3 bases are TGTGCCAGCAGCTCCCCGGGGAGGGGATCCTACGAGCAGTACTTC. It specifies CASSSPGRGSYEQYF.

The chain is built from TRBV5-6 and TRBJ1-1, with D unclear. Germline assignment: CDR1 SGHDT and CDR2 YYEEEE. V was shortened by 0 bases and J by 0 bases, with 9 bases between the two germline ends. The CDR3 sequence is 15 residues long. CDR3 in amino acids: CASSLDGVMNTEAFF. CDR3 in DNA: TGTGCCAGCAGCTTGGATGGGGTTATGAACACTGAAGCTTTCTTT.

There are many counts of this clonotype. The CDR3 coding sequence is TGTGCCAGCACCCCGCGAGGGTTTAATGAAAAACTGTTTTTT. Amino acids: CASTPRGFNEKLFF. The V call is TRBV28, the J call TRBJ1-4, with no clear D. CDR1 and CDR2 (germline): MDHEN, SYDVKM. The CDR3 totals 14 residues. V was cut by 7 bases and J by 4 bases, with 13 bases left in between.